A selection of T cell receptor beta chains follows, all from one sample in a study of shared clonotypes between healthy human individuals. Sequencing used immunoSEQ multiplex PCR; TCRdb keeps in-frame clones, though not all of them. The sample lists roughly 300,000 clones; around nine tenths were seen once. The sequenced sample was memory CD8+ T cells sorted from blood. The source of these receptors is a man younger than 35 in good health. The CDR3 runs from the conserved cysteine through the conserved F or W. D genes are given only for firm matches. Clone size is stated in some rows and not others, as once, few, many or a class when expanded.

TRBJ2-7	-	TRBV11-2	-	TGTGCCAGCAGCTTGCCTCCCTCAAGAGAGCAGTACTTC	CASSLPPSREQYF
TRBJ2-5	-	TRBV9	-	TGTGCCAGCAGCGTAGCTAGCGATATAGACCAAGAGACCCAGTACTTC	CASSVASDIDQETQYF
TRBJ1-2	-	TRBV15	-	TGTGCCACCAGCAGAGAGTTGGGGAGGCAGGTTGGCTACACCTTC	CATSRELGRQVGYTF
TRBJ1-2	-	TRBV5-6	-	TGTGCCAGCAGCTCCTGGACGGCTTACTATGGCTACACCTTC	CASSSWTAYYGYTF
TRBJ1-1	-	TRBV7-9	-	TGTGCCAGCAGCCGGGACGTCGGGACTGAAGCTTTCTTT	CASSRDVGTEAFF
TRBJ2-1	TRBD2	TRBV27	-	TGTGCCAGCAGTCCCGGGACTAGAGGCGATGAGCAGTTCTTC	CASSPGTRGDEQFF
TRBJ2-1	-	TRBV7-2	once	TGTGCCAGCAGCCTCCTTTCCTGGGGGGCCTACAATGAGCAGTTCTTC	CASSLLSWGAYNEQFF
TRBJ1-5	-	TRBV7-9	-	TGTGCCAGCAGCTTAAACACCAATCAGCCCCAGCATTTT	CASSLNTNQPQHF
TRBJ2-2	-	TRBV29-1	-	TGCAGCGTTGTCCAGATCACCGGGGAGCTGTTTTTT	CSVVQITGELFF
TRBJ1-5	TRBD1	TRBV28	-	TGTGCCAGCAGTGGTACAGGGGGCCCTAGCAATCAGCCCCAGCATTTT	CASSGTGGPSNQPQHF
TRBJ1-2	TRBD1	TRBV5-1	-	TGCGCCAGCAGCACTCGACAGGGGGCATATGGCTACACCTTC	CASSTRQGAYGYTF
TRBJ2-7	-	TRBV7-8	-	TGTGCCAGCAGCCCGTCGGGTACCCGGGACTTCTCCTACGAGCAGTACTTC	CASSPSGTRDFSYEQYF
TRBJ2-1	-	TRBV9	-	TGTGCCAGCAGCTGGGGATTAAGTGTCCATGAGCAGTTCTTC	CASSWGLSVHEQFF
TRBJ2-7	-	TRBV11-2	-	TGTGCCAGCAGCTTAGACCCGGGTAACTACGAGCAGTACTTC	CASSLDPGNYEQYF
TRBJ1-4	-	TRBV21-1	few	TGTGCCAGCATACCGACAGGGGGAAAACTGTTTTTT	CASIPTGGKLFF
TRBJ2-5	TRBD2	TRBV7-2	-	TGTGCCAGCAGCTTAGGGGCTAGCGGGGGATATCAAGAGACCCAGTACTTC	CASSLGASGGYQETQYF
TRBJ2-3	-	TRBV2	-	TGTGCCAGCAGACCAGGCACAGATACGCAGTATTTT	CASRPGTDTQYF
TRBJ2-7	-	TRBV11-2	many	TGTGCCAGCAGCTCTACAGGGAACCGGTACGAGCAGTACTTC	CASSSTGNRYEQYF
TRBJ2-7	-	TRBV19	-	TGTGCCAGTAGTCCAGCGCGACGTTTAAGCTCCTACGAGCAGTACTTC	CASSPARRLSSYEQYF
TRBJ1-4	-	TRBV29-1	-	TGCAGCGTTGAAGTTTCAGGGGCGGGTGAAAAACTGTTTTTT	CSVEVSGAGEKLFF
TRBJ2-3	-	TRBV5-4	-	TGTGCCAGCAGCGGGAAGCAGGGAACTAGCACAGATACGCAGTATTTT	CASSGKQGTSTDTQYF
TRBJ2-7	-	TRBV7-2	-	TGTGCCAGCAGCTTAGAGTTCCGATACGAGCAGTACTTC	CASSLEFRYEQYF
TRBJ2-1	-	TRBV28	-	TGTGCCAGCAGTTTTTACAGCTACAATGAGCAGTTCTTC	CASSFYSYNEQFF
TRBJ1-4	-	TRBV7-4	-	TGTGCCAGCAGCTTCCGAGAAGCTAATGAAAAACTGTTTTTT	CASSFREANEKLFF
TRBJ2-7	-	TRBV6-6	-	TGTGCCAGCAGAACAGGGACCTACGAGCAGTACTTC	CASRTGTYEQYF
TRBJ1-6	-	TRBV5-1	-	TGCGCCAGCAGCCCCCGTACCGGGGCAGTCTTTCAGTATAATTCACCCCTCCACTTT	CASSPRTGAVFQYNSPLHF
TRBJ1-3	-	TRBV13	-	TGTGCCAGCAGCCTCGGTGGAAACACCATATATTTT	CASSLGGNTIYF
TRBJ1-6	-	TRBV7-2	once	TGTGCCAGCAGCTTAACCCCGGGTTCGGGTTCACCCCTCCACTTT	CASSLTPGSGSPLHF
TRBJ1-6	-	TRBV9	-	TGTGCCAGCAGCGCCACGGGACACCATAATTCACCCCTCCACTTT	CASSATGHHNSPLHF
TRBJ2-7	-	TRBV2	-	TGTGCCAGCAGGGAGCCGGGCTTGGACGAGCAGTACTTC	CASREPGLDEQYF
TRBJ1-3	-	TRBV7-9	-	TGTGCCAGCAGGGGGCCTGGAAACACCATATATTTT	CASRGPGNTIYF
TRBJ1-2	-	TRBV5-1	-	TGCGCCAGCCAATACGACAGAAACTATGGCTACACCTTC	CASQYDRNYGYTF
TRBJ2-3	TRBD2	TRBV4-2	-	TGTGCCAGCAGCCAAGATTTTGTGGCGGGAGAAAGTGATACGCAGTATTTT	CASSQDFVAGESDTQYF
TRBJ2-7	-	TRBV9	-	TGTGCCAGCAGCTCAAACAGGGTCCGAAACTCCTACGAGCAGTACTTC	CASSSNRVRNSYEQYF
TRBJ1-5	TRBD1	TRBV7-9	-	TGTGCCAGCAGCCTCGGTGGAACAGGGGATCAGCCCCAGCATTTT	CASSLGGTGDQPQHF
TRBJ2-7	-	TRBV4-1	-	TGCGCCAGCAGCCAACAACCACCGGGACACGTACCATACGAGCAGTACTTC	CASSQQPPGHVPYEQYF
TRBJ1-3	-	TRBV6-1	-	TGTGCCCTAGAGGGGGGACCCTCTGGAAACACCATATATTTT	CALEGGPSGNTIYF
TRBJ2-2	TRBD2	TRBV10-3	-	TGTGCCACCGTGGAAGCGGGGATAATTAACGGGGAGCTGTTTTTT	CATVEAGIINGELFF
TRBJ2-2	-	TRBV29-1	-	TGCAGCGCATTGGCCGGGGAGCTGTTTTTT	CSALAGELFF
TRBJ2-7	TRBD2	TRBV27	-	TGTGCCAGCAGTTGGGGTACTAGCGGGGGGGCCTACGAGCAGTACTTC	CASSWGTSGGAYEQYF
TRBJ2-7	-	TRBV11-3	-	TGTGCCAGCAGCGTTGGCGGTGGAGACTACGAGCAGTACTTC	CASSVGGGDYEQYF
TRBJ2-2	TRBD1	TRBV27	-	TGTGCCAGCAGTTCTTGGACAGGACCGGGGACCGGGGAGCTGTTTTTT	CASSSWTGPGTGELFF
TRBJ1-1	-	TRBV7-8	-	TGTGCCAGCAGCTTGAGGGGTGGGACTGAAGCTTTCTTT	CASSLRGGTEAFF
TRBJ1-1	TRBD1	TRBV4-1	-	TGCGCCAGCAGCCAACACAGGGGGAACACTGAAGCTTTCTTT	CASSQHRGNTEAFF
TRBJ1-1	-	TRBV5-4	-	TGTGCCAGCAGCTTGCAGGGGCTTGGGAACACTGAAGCTTTCTTT	CASSLQGLGNTEAFF
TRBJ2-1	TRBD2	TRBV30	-	TGTGCCTGGGGTATGTTAGCGGGCCTTCCCGATGAGCAGTTCTTC	CAWGMLAGLPDEQFF
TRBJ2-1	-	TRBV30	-	TGTGCCTGGAGTGTTCACCTGGGGGCTCTATCCCAGAAAGAAGACGAGCAGTTCTTC	CAWSVHLGALSQKEDEQFF
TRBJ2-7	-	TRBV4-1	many	TGCGCCAGCAGCCAAGTCGGGACGGAGTACGAGCAGTACTTC	CASSQVGTEYEQYF
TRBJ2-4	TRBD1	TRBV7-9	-	TGTGCCAGCAGCTTAGCGGGGACAGGGTTGACCAAAAACATTCAGTACTTC	CASSLAGTGLTKNIQYF
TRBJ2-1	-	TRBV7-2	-	TGTGCCAGCAGCTACACATACAATGAGCAGTTCTTC	CASSYTYNEQFF
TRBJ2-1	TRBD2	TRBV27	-	TGTGCCAGCTGCAGGGCTAGCGGGGGGTGGTTCCGATGGCAGTTCTTC	CASCRASGGWFRWQFF